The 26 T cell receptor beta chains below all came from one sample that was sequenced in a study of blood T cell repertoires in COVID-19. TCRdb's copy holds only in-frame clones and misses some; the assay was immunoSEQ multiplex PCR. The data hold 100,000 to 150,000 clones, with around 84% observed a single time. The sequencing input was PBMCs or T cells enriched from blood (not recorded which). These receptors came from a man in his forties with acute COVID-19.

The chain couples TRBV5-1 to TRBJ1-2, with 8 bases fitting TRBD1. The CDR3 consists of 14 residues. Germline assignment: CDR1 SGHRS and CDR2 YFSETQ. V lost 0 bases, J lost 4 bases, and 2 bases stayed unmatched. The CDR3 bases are TGCGCCAGCAGCTTGGATGGACAGGGCTATGGCTACACCTTC. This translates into CASSLDGQGYGYTF.

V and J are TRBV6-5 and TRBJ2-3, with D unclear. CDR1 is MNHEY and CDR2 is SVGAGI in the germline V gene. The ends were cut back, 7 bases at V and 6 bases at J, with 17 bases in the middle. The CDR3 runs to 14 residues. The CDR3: CASTSRRGVDTQYF. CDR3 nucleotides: TGTGCCAGCACCAGCCGGCGCGGCGTTGATACGCAGTATTTT.

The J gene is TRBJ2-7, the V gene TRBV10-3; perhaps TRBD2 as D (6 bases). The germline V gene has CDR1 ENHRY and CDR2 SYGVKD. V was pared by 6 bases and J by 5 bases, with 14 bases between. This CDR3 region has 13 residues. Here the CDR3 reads CAISMGLPNEQYF. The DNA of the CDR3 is TGTGCCATCAGCATGGGACTCCCCAACGAGCAGTACTTC.

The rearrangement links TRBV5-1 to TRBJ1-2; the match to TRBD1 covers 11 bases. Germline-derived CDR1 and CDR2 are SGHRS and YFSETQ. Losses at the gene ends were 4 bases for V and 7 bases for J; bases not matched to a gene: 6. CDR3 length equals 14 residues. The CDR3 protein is CASSAGTGGVGYTF. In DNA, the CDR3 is TGCGCCAGCAGCGCGGGGACAGGGGGAGTTGGCTACACCTTC.

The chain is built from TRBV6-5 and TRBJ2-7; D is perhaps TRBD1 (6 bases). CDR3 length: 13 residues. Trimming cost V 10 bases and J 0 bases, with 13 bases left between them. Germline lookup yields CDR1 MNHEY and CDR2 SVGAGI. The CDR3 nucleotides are TGTGCCACCAGGGGCAGACACTCCTACGAGCAGTACTTC. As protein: CATRGRHSYEQYF.

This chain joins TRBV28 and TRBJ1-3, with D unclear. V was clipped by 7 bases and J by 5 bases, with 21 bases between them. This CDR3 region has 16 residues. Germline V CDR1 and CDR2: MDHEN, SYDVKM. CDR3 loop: CASKVAGSVGRNTIYF. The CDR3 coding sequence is TGTGCCAGCAAGGTAGCGGGGTCAGTAGGGCGAAACACCATATATTTT.

Here the CDR3 DNA reads TGTGCCAGCAGTGTTAACAGGGAGGGAGGCTACACCTTC. It codes for CASSVNREGGYTF. J is TRBJ1-2 and V is TRBV2; a possible D gene is TRBD1 (6 bases). Germline V gene lookup returns CDR1 SNHLY and CDR2 FYNNEI. The CDR3 sequence is 13 residues long. Trimming stripped 4 bases from V and 8 bases from J, with 14 bases between.

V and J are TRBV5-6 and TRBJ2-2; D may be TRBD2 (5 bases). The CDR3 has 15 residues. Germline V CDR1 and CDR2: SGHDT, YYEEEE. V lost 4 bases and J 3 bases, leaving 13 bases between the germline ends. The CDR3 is CASSPGYSYTGELFF. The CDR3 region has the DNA TGTGCCAGCAGCCCGGGGTACAGTTACACCGGGGAGCTGTTTTTT.

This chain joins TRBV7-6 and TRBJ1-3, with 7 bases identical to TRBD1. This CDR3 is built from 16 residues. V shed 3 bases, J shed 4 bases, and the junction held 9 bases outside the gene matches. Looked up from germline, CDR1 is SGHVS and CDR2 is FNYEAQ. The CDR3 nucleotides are TGTGCCAGCAGCTTGGCAGGGGGATCAGGAGGAAACACCATATATTTT. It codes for CASSLAGGSGGNTIYF.

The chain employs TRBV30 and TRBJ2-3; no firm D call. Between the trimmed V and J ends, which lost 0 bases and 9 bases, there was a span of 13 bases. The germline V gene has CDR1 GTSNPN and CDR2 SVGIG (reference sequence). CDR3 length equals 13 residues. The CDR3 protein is CAWSVVSLGTQYF. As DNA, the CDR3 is TGTGCCTGGAGTGTAGTAAGTCTGGGCACGCAGTATTTT.

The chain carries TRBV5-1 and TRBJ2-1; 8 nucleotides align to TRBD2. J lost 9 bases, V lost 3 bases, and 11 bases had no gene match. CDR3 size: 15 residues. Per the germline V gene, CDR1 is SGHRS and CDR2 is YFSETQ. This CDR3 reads CASSSSLAGNVEQFF. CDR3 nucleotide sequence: TGCGCCAGCAGCTCGTCCTTAGCGGGAAACGTTGAGCAGTTCTTC.

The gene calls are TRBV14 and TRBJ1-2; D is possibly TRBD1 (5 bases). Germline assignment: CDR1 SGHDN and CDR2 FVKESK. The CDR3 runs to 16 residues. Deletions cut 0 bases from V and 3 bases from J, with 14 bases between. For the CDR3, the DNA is TGTGCCAGCAGCCAAGATTGGAAGGGGCCGGACTATGGCTACACCTTC. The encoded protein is CASSQDWKGPDYGYTF.

This CDR3 reads CASSPREGIQETQYF. The CDR3 nucleotides read TGTGCCAGTAGTCCGAGGGAGGGCATTCAAGAGACCCAGTACTTC. This rearrangement joins TRBV19 to TRBJ2-5; 7 bases align to TRBD2. Germline lookup yields CDR1 LNHDA and CDR2 SQIVND (reference sequence). The CDR3 has 15 residues. Trimming took 5 bases from V and 2 from J; bases not matched to a gene: 8.

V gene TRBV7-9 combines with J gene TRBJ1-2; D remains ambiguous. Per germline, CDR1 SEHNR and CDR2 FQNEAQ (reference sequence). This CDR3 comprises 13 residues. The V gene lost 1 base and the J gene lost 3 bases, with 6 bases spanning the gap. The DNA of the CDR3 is TGTGCCAGCAGCTTAGAAAGCTACTATGGCTACACCTTC. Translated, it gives CASSLESYYGYTF.

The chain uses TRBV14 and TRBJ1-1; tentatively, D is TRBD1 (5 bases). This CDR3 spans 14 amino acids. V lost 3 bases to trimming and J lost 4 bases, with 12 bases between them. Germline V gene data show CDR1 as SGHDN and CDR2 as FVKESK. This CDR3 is CASSHATGPTEAFF. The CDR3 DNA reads TGTGCCAGCAGCCATGCAACAGGACCCACTGAAGCTTTCTTT.

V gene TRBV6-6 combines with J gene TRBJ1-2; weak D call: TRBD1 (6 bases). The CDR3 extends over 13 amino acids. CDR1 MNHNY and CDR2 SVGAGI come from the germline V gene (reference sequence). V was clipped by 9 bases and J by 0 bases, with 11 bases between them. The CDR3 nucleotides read TGTGCCAGTGGACAGATTTCTAACTATGGCTACACCTTC. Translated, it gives CASGQISNYGYTF.

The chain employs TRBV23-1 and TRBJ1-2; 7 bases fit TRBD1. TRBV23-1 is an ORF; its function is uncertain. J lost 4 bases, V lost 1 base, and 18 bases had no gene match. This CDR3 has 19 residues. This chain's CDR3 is CASSQYLRGRNRRCYGYTF. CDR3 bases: TGCGCCAGCAGTCAATACCTGAGGGGGCGAAACCGACGGTGCTATGGCTACACCTTC.

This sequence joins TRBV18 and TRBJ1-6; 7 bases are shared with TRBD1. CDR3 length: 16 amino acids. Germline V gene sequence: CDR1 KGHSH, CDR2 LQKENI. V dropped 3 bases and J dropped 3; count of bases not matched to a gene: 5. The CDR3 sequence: CASSPSTGVYNSPLHF. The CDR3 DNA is TGTGCCAGCTCACCCTCCACAGGGGTCTATAATTCACCCCTCCACTTT. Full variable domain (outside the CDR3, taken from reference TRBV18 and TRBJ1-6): NAGVMQNPRHLVRRRGQEARLRCSPMKGHSHVYWYRQLPEEGLKFMVYLQKENIIDESGMPKERFSAEFPKEGPSILRIQQVVRGDSAAYFCASSPSTGVYNSPLHFGNGTRLTVT.

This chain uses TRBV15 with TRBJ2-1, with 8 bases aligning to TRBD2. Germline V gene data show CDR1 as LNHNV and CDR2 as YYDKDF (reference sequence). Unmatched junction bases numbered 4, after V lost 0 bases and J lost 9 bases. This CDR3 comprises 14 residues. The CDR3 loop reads CATSREDGRAEQFF. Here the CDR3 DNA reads TGTGCCACCAGCAGAGAGGACGGGAGGGCTGAGCAGTTCTTC.

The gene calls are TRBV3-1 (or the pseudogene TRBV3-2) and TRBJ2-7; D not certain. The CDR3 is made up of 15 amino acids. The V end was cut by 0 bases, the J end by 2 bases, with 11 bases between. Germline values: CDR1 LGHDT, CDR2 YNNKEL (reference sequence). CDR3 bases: TGTGCCAGCAGCCAAGATGGGCTATCCCCCTACGAGCAGTACTTC. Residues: CASSQDGLSPYEQYF.

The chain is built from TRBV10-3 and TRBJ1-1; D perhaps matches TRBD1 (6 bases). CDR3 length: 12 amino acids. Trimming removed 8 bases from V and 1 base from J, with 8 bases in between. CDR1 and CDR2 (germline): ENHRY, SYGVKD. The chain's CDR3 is CAIQGQNTEAFF. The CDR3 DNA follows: TGTGCCATCCAGGGACAGAACACTGAAGCTTTCTTT.

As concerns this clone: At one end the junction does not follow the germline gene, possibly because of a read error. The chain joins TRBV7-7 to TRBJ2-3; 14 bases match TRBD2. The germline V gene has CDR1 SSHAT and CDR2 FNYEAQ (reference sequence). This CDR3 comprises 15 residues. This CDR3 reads CASSSGLAGVDTQYF. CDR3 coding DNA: TGTGCTAGCAGCTCGGGACTAGCGGGAGTAGATACGCAGTATTTT.

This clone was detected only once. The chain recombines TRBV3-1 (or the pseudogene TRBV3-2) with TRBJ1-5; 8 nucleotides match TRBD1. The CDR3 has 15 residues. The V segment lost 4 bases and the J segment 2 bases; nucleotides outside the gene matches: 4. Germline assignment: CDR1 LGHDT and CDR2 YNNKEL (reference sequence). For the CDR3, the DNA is TGTGCCAGCAGCCTTAAGGGACAGGGCAATCAGCCCCAGCATTTT. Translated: CASSLKGQGNQPQHF.

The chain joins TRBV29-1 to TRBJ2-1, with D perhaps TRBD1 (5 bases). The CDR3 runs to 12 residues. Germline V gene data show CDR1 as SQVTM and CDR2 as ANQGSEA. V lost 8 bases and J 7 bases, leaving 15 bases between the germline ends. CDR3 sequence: CSTPHGANEQFF. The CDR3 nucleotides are TGCAGCACCCCCCATGGGGCTAATGAGCAGTTCTTC.

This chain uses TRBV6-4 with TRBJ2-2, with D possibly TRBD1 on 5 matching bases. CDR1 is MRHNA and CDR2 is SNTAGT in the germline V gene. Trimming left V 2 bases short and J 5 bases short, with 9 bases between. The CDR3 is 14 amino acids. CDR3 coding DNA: TGTGCCAGCAGTGACGGGGCCTGGACCGGGGAGCTGTTTTTT. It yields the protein CASSDGAWTGELFF.

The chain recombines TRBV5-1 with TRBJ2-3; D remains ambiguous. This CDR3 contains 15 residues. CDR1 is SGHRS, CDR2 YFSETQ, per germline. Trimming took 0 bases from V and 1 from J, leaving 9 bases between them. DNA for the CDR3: TGCGCCAGCAGCTTGGCAGTGTTCGGCACAGATACGCAGTATTTT. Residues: CASSLAVFGTDTQYF.